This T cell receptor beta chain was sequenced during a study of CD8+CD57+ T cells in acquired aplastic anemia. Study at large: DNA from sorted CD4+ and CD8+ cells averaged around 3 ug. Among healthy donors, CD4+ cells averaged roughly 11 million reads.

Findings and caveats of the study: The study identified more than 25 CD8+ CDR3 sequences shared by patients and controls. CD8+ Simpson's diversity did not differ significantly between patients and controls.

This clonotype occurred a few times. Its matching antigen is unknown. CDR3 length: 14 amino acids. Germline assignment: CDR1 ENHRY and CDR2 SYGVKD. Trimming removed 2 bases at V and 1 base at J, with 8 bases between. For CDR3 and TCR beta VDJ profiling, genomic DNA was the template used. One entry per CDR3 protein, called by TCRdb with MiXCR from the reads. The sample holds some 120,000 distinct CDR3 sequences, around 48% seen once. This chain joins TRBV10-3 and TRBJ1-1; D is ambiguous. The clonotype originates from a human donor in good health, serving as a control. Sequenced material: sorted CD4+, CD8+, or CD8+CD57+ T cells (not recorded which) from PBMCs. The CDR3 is CAISEGSGNTEAFF. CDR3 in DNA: TGTGCCATCAGTGAGGGCTCTGGGAACACTGAAGCTTTCTTT.